The rows below give T cell receptor beta chains drawn from one sample of a study of regulatory T cells in long-lasting Graves disease. TCRdb independently ran MiXCR on the multiplex PCR reads; one entry per CDR3 protein. The table has approximately 540,000 distinct CDR3 sequences, around 13% seen once. These data also featured in a second study, about T cells in Graves' hyperthyroidism and ophthalmopathy.

The source was peripheral blood mononuclear cells (PBMCs), collected at new diagnosis, from a patient treated with antithyroid drugs. The receptor set was obtained from a woman under 40 with Graves disease. Both conserved end residues are part of each CDR3. D genes are given only for firm matches. The size of a clone is reported for some rows only, either as once, few or many, or as a class for expanded clones.

clone size	CDR3 length	D gene	V gene	J gene	CDR3 protein	CDR3 DNA
many	18	.	TRBV19	TRBJ2-1	CASSIDLPSVYSYNEQFF	TGTGCCAGTAGTATAGATCTCCCTAGCGTCTACTCCTACAATGAGCAGTTCTTC
few	18	.	TRBV6-2/TRBV6-3	TRBJ2-4	CASSYAGRGKLAKNIQYF	TGTGCCAGCAGTTACGCAGGCCGGGGAAAACTAGCCAAAAACATTCAGTACTTC
many	16	.	TRBV7-3	TRBJ2-1	CASSRGGLADNNEQFF	TGTGCCAGCAGCAGGGGGGGGCTAGCGGATAACAATGAGCAGTTCTTC
many	16	TRBD2	TRBV7-9	TRBJ2-1	CASSLSAGGPHNEQFF	TGTGCCAGCAGCTTATCAGCGGGAGGGCCCCACAATGAGCAGTTCTTC
many	16	.	TRBV11-2	TRBJ2-7	CASSRRQGGWSYEQYF	TGTGCCAGCAGCCGACGACAGGGAGGTTGGTCCTACGAGCAGTACTTC
.	16	.	TRBV3-1	TRBJ2-3	CASRANSRSGGDTQYF	TGTGCCAGCAGGGCGAACAGCAGGAGTGGGGGAGATACGCAGTATTTT
few	13	.	TRBV20-1	TRBJ1-2	CSARDDRSYGYTF	TGCAGTGCTAGAGACGACAGGTCGTACGGCTACACCTTC
few	14	.	TRBV6-6	TRBJ1-1	CTSSYSGRGTEAFF	TGTACCAGCAGTTACTCGGGTCGCGGCACTGAAGCTTTCTTT
few	12	.	TRBV6-1	TRBJ1-1	CASRSAPTEAFF	TGTGCCAGCAGAAGCGCCCCCACTGAAGCTTTCTTT
.	15	.	TRBV15	TRBJ1-1	CATSREWEGAPEAFF	TGTGCCACCAGCAGAGAGTGGGAGGGAGCCCCTGAAGCTTTCTTT
few	16	.	TRBV14	TRBJ1-1	CASSQVVGRRNTEAFF	TGTGCCAGCAGCCAAGTAGTGGGGCGTCGGAACACTGAAGCTTTCTTT
many	17	.	TRBV11-2	TRBJ2-2	CASSQGHYGGFGGELFF	TGTGCCAGCAGCCAAGGGCATTATGGGGGATTCGGCGGGGAGCTGTTTTTT
many	16	.	TRBV12-3/TRBV12-4	TRBJ1-4	CASGTLRAATNEKLFF	TGTGCCAGCGGAACCCTAAGGGCTGCAACTAATGAAAAACTGTTTTTT
few	16	.	TRBV5-6	TRBJ1-5	CASSLSWGTSNQPQHF	TGTGCCAGCAGCTTGTCTTGGGGAACAAGCAATCAGCCCCAGCATTTT
many	14	TRBD1	TRBV5-1	TRBJ1-4	CASSSGTAGEKLFF	TGCGCCAGCAGCTCCGGGACAGCAGGTGAAAAACTGTTTTTT
many	17	.	TRBV6-1	TRBJ1-5	CASSPGAPEDRFQPQHF	TGTGCCAGCAGCCCAGGGGCGCCGGAAGATCGATTTCAGCCCCAGCATTTT
many	12	.	TRBV7-6	TRBJ1-1	CASSLVAGEAFF	TGTGCCAGCAGCTTAGTTGCCGGGGAAGCTTTCTTT
many	17	.	TRBV18	TRBJ2-7	CASSPAEGPEGPYEQYF	TGTGCCAGCTCACCTGCCGAGGGGCCTGAGGGGCCTTACGAGCAGTACTTC
many	15	.	TRBV11-2	TRBJ2-1	CASSLESGPWNEQFF	TGTGCCAGCAGCTTAGAAAGCGGGCCCTGGAATGAGCAGTTCTTC
many	15	TRBD1	TRBV28	TRBJ1-1	CASSNGGQPNTEAFF	TGTGCCAGCAGCAATGGGGGACAGCCGAACACTGAAGCTTTCTTT
few	15	.	TRBV10-1	TRBJ1-1	CASRAGSNLNTEAFF	TGCGCCAGCAGGGCGGGTAGCAACCTGAACACTGAAGCTTTCTTT
many	15	.	TRBV12-3/TRBV12-4	TRBJ2-1	CASSARVSKTNEQFF	TGTGCCAGCAGTGCCAGGGTTTCCAAGACCAATGAGCAGTTCTTC
many	13	.	TRBV18	TRBJ2-7	CASSPSVTRQQYF	TGTGCCAGCTCACCGTCTGTTACTCGACAGCAGTACTTC
many	15	.	TRBV6-2/TRBV6-3	TRBJ1-5	CASSYSGTRGQPQHF	TGTGCCAGCAGTTACTCGGGGACGAGGGGGCAGCCCCAGCATTTT
.	12	.	TRBV29-1	TRBJ2-7	CSARGPTYEQYF	TGCAGCGCCCGTGGACCAACCTACGAGCAGTACTTC
.	19	.	TRBV30	TRBJ1-6	CAWRDGPGPKESNNSPLHF	TGTGCCTGGAGAGACGGCCCGGGACCCAAGGAGAGTAATAATTCACCCCTCCACTTT
.	16	TRBD1	TRBV4-3	TRBJ1-1	CASSQDSRQGSSEAFF	TGCGCCAGCAGCCAGGATTCCAGACAGGGGAGCAGCGAAGCTTTCTTC
many	15	.	TRBV6-2/TRBV6-3	TRBJ1-1	CASSYGVQFITEAFF	TGTGCCAGCAGTTACGGAGTACAGTTTATCACTGAAGCTTTCTTT
many	12	.	TRBV30	TRBJ2-7	CAWSVDRGEQYF	TGTGCCTGGAGTGTAGATAGGGGCGAGCAGTACTTC
many	13	.	TRBV7-2	TRBJ1-1	CASSISRDTEAFF	TGTGCCAGCAGCATCTCTAGGGACACTGAAGCTTTCTTT
many	11	.	TRBV20-1	TRBJ2-3	CSARKSDTQYF	TGCAGTGCTAGGAAATCAGATACGCAGTATTTT
many	15	TRBD1	TRBV28	TRBJ2-2	CASRYRDRGTGELFF	TGTGCCAGCAGGTACCGGGACAGGGGCACCGGGGAGCTGTTTTTT
.	15	TRBD1	TRBV9	TRBJ2-7	CASSLRQGEAYEQYF	TGTGCCAGCAGCTTACGACAGGGGGAAGCCTACGAGCAGTACTTC
.	21	TRBD1	TRBV13	TRBJ2-4	CASSFSGTGGHLPLAKNIQYF	TGTGCCAGCAGCTTCTCTGGGACAGGGGGCCACCTTCCCCTAGCCAAAAACATTCAGTACTTC
.	15	TRBD2	TRBV19	TRBJ2-1	CASSRTGASGIGEFF	TGTGCCAGTAGTAGGACCGGGGCTAGCGGGATTGGGGAGTTCTTC
.	13	.	TRBV10-2	TRBJ1-2	CASSENTVYGYTF	TGCGCCAGCAGTGAGAACACAGTCTATGGCTACACCTTC
many	15	.	TRBV7-9	TRBJ2-1	CASSLAQGSYNEQFF	TGTGCCAGCAGCTTAGCACAGGGCAGCTACAATGAGCAGTTCTTC
.	14	.	TRBV2	TRBJ2-1	CASRATEFNNEQFF	TGTGCCAGCAGGGCCACGGAGTTCAACAATGAGCAGTTCTTC